The clone carrying this TCR beta chain was seen a few times. The antigen remains unidentified. This sample was included in a study of T cell clonotyping in hematopoietic cell transplantation. The assay was immunoSEQ multiplex PCR, and TCRdb's table has in-frame clones only and misses some. Of 3,000 to 3,500 clones in the sample, over 55% are singletons; the top ten hold about 22%. The ends lost 6 bases at V and 8 bases at J; junction bases unmatched: 10. CDR1 MNHEY and CDR2 SVGAGI come from the germline V gene. The CDR3 spans 14 residues. Study-wide findings and caveats: At the given depth, recipient repertoires were over 97% de novo clonotypes. Pathologically expanded recipient clonotypes increased progressively from day 30 to day 180 as diversity fell. Cells were unsorted, so CD4 and CD8 contributions were not separated.

V usage is TRBV6-5 and J usage is TRBJ1-2; 9 nucleotides agree with TRBD1. The material was peripheral blood mononuclear cells, obtained 30 days after allogeneic stem cell transplant. This receptor was obtained from a female patient aged 30 to 40 who had an allogeneic stem cell transplant, so T cells may come from the graft donor. Some clones in this sample may be carry-over from other donors' samples. Here the CDR3 reads CASRSLTGGWGYTF. The CDR3 nucleotides read TGTGCCAGCAGAAGTCTAACAGGGGGCTGGGGCTACACCTTC.